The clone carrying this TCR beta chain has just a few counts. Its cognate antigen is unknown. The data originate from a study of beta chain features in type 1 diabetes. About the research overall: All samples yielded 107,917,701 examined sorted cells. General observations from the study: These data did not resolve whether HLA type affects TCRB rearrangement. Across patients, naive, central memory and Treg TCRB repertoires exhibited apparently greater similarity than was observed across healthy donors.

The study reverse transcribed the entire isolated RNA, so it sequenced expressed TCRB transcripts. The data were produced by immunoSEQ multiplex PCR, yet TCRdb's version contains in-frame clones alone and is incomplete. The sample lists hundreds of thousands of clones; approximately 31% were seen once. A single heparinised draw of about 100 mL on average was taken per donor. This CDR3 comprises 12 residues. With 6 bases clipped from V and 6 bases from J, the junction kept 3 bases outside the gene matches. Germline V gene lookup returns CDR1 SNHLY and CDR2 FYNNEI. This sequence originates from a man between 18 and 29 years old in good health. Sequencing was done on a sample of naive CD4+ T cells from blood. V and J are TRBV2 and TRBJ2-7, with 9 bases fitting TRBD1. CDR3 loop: CASSADRGEQYF. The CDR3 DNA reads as TGTGCCAGCAGCGCGGACAGGGGCGAGCAGTACTTC.